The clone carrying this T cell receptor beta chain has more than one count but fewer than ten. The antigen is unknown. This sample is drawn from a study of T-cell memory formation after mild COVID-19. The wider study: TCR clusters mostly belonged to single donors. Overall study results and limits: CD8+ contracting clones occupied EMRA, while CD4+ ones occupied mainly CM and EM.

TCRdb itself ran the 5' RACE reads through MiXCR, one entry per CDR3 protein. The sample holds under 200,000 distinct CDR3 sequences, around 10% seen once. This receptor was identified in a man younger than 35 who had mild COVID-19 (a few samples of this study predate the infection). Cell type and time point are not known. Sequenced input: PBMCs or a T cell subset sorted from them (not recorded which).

CDR3 loop: CASSEGQGFEKLFF. CDR3 bases: TGTGCCAGCAGTGAAGGACAGGGGTTTGAAAAACTGTTTTTT. The chain joins TRBV25-1 to TRBJ1-4; 9 bases map to TRBD1. This CDR3 spans 14 amino acids. The germline V gene has CDR1 MGHDK and CDR2 SYGVNS. Germline trimming cut 2 bases from V and 7 bases from J; bases unmatched to any gene: 2.